This passage covers 32 T cell receptor beta chains from one sample sequenced in a study of T cell repertoires in cytomegalovirus infection. TCRdb independently ran MiXCR on the reads; one entry per CDR3 protein. The sample includes about 400,000 distinct CDR3 sequences, around 18% of them seen just once. What was sequenced was PBMCs. The receptor source for this set is a human donor in good health (CMV status not recorded). Some clones in this sample may be carry-over from other donors' samples.

This clonotype has a count of ten or more. The chain is built from TRBV7-2 and TRBJ2-4; D may correspond to TRBD1 or TRBD2 (5 bases each). V was shortened by 5 bases and J by 6 bases, with 14 bases between the two germline ends. The CDR3 extends over 14 amino acids. Germline V gene data show CDR1 as SGHTA and CDR2 as FQGNSA. Written as DNA, the CDR3 is TGTGCCAGCAGCCCCTTGAGGGGTGGAAACATTCAGTACTTC. Translating it yields CASSPLRGGNIQYF.

This clonotype was found many times. V is TRBV7-6 and J is TRBJ1-2; 7 bases match TRBD1. Looked up from germline, CDR1 is SGHVS and CDR2 is FNYEAQ. This CDR3 spans 17 amino acids. Trimming at V came to 5 bases and at J to 5 bases, leaving 17 bases not matched to a gene. The DNA of the CDR3 is TGTGCCAGCAGCGTAGGGGACCTAACGACAGGGACGTATGGCTACACCTTC. It is translated as CASSVGDLTTGTYGYTF.

This clonotype was counted many times. The chain joins TRBV7-8 to TRBJ1-1; D ambiguous. Per germline, CDR1 SGHVS and CDR2 FQNEAQ. Trimming took 4 bases from V and 7 from J, leaving 13 bases between them. The CDR3 totals 13 residues. This chain's CDR3 is CASSSSDPLEAFF. CDR3 bases: TGTGCCAGCAGCTCATCCGACCCCCTTGAAGCTTTCTTT.

This CDR3 is CSVVLANSGNTIYF. For the CDR3, the DNA is TGCAGCGTTGTACTCGCCAATTCTGGAAACACCATATATTTT. This sequence joins TRBV29-1 and TRBJ1-3; D not certain. The CDR3 runs 14 residues. V lost 4 bases and J lost 1, with 11 bases in between. Germline CDR1 SQVTM, CDR2 ANQGSEA. Combining the CDR3 with reference TRBV29-1 and TRBJ1-3 gives the whole variable domain SAVISQKPSRDICQRGTSLTIQCQVDSQVTMMFWYRQQPGQSLTLIATANQGSEATYESGFVIDKFPISRPNLTFSTLTVSNMSPEDSSIYLCSVVLANSGNTIYFGEGSWLTVV.

The chain recombines TRBV6-2 or TRBV6-3 with TRBJ2-3; TRBD1 might be the D (5 bases). The germline V and J ends were trimmed by 0 bases and 2 bases, with 6 bases remaining between them. The CDR3 covers 14 residues. The V gene's germline CDR1 is MNHEY and CDR2 SVGEGT. DNA for the CDR3: TGTGCCAGCAGTTACTCGACAGCCACAGATACGCAGTATTTT. Protein sequence: CASSYSTATDTQYF.

This clonotype was found once. The chain uses TRBV20-1 and TRBJ1-6; D ambiguous. The germline V and J ends were trimmed by 3 bases and 0 bases, with 18 bases remaining between them. Germline lookup yields CDR1 DFQATT and CDR2 SNEGSKA (reference sequence). This CDR3 contains 18 residues. The CDR3 here is CSARIRDMLSSYNSPLHF. CDR3 in DNA: TGCAGTGCTAGGATTCGAGACATGTTAAGCTCCTATAATTCACCCCTCCACTTT.

This clonotype has ten or more counts. This chain uses TRBV7-8 with TRBJ2-1; 7 positions agree with TRBD2. Germline V gene lookup returns CDR1 SGHVS and CDR2 FQNEAQ. V gave up 4 bases and J gave up 6 bases; unmatched junction bases: 24. The CDR3 is 20 amino acids. The CDR3 region has the DNA TGTGCCAGCAGCTCCCGACCCACTAGAGAAGTTCGGGGGGTGGGCAATGAGCAGTTCTTC. Encoded protein: CASSSRPTREVRGVGNEQFF.

The rearrangement links TRBV7-9 to TRBJ1-5; TRBD1 might be the D (5 bases). V lost 2 bases, J lost 1 base, and 6 bases lay in between. This CDR3 comprises 14 residues. The germline V gene has CDR1 SEHNR and CDR2 FQNEAQ (reference sequence). CDR3 protein: CASSLKGSNQPQHF. The CDR3 region has the DNA TGTGCCAGCAGCTTAAAGGGGAGCAATCAGCCCCAGCATTTT.

This clonotype was recorded many times. The chain joins TRBV7-2 to TRBJ2-4; the D is unclear. The CDR3 is 12 amino acids. CDR1 is SGHTA, CDR2 FQGNSA, per germline. Trimming removed 4 bases from V and 4 bases from J, with 5 bases in between. For the CDR3, the DNA is TGTGCCAGCAGCTCACAGAAAAACATTCAGTACTTC. Encoded protein: CASSSQKNIQYF.

This clonotype was counted a few times. This chain links TRBV3-1 with TRBJ2-1, with TRBD2 matching over 10 bases. CDR1 and CDR2 (germline): LGHDT, YNNKEL (reference sequence). Trimming at V came to 1 base and at J to 9 bases, leaving 9 bases not matched to a gene. The CDR3 is 16 residues long. The CDR3 loop reads CASSQGTPSGRREQFF. The CDR3 nucleotides read TGTGCCAGCAGCCAAGGCACGCCTAGCGGGAGACGTGAGCAGTTCTTC.

This clonotype has only a few counts. The chain links TRBV11-2 to TRBJ2-2, with a possible D match to TRBD1 (6 bases). The V and J ends lost 5 bases and 4 bases respectively, with 14 bases between them. The germline V gene encodes CDR1 SGHAT and CDR2 FQNNGV. The CDR3 length is 15 residues. The CDR3 protein is CASSPGHRLTGELFF. The CDR3 nucleotides read TGTGCCAGCAGCCCGGGACATCGCCTCACCGGGGAGCTGTTTTTT.

This clonotype was observed a few times. CDR3 protein: CASSRRDSNQPQHF. In nucleotides, the CDR3 is TGTGCCAGCAGTCGCAGGGATAGCAATCAGCCCCAGCATTTT. The rearrangement links TRBV6-6 to TRBJ1-5, with a weak D call TRBD1 (5 bases). Germline loops: CDR1 MNHNY, CDR2 SVGAGI (reference sequence). The CDR3 sequence is 14 residues long. Trimming removed 5 bases from V and 0 bases from J, with 8 bases in between.

In DNA, the CDR3 is TGTGCCAGCAGTACTGCGACCGGGACAGGGGGAGTGGTTGGAGAGACCCAGTACTTC. Encoded protein: CASSTATGTGGVVGETQYF. V is TRBV28 and J is TRBJ2-5; 11 bases are a match to TRBD1. With 5 bases clipped from V and 4 bases from J, the junction kept 18 bases outside the gene matches. This CDR3 spans 19 amino acids. Looked up from germline, CDR1 is MDHEN and CDR2 is SYDVKM.

The genes are TRBV7-9 and TRBJ2-3; D is undetermined. Germline V gene sequence: CDR1 SEHNR, CDR2 FQNEAQ (reference sequence). CDR3 length: 15 amino acids. V lost 6 bases and J 0 bases, leaving 13 bases between the germline ends. The CDR3 spells CASRPGGKSTDTQYF. DNA of the CDR3: TGTGCCAGCAGGCCGGGTGGAAAAAGCACAGATACGCAGTATTTT.

This chain joins TRBV29-1 and TRBJ2-6; D tentatively fits TRBD1 or TRBD2 (5 bases each). This CDR3 contains 14 residues. V was trimmed by 4 bases and J by 2 bases, leaving 9 bases between them. From germline, CDR1 is SQVTM and CDR2 ANQGSEA. CDR3 sequence (DNA): TGCAGCGTTGTTGAGGGGACTGGGGCCAACGTCCTGACTTTC. This translates into CSVVEGTGANVLTF.

This clonotype has a handful of counts. The V and J genes are TRBV4-3 and TRBJ2-3; D is unclear. Looked up from germline, CDR1 is LGHNA and CDR2 is YSLEER. Trimming removed 4 bases at V and 6 bases at J, with 11 bases between. The CDR3 consists of 13 residues. Here the CDR3 reads CASSLDWLDTQYF. Written as DNA, the CDR3 is TGCGCCAGCAGCCTCGACTGGCTTGATACGCAGTATTTT.

This clonotype was counted between two and nine times. This chain connects TRBV15 to TRBJ2-1; TRBD2 matches 8 bases. After removal of 2 bases from V and 6 bases from J, the junction contained 9 bases not matched to a gene. The germline CDR1 and CDR2 sequences are LNHNV and YYDKDF (reference sequence). The CDR3 has 16 amino acids. The CDR3 reads CATSRPGGEGRNEQFF. The CDR3 DNA follows: TGTGCCACCAGCAGACCCGGGGGGGAGGGCCGCAATGAGCAGTTCTTC. Full variable domain (remainder filled in from reference TRBV15 and TRBJ2-1): DAMVIQNPRYQVTQFGKPVTLSCSQTLNHNVMYWYQQKSSQAPKLLFHYYDKDFNNEADTPDNFQSRRPNTSFCFLDIRSPGLGDTAMYLCATSRPGGEGRNEQFFGPGTRLTVL.

In its sample, this clonotype was seen a few times. The rearrangement links TRBV19 to TRBJ1-6, with TRBD1 identical over 8 bases. Germline V gene sequence: CDR1 LNHDA, CDR2 SQIVND (reference sequence). This CDR3 has 15 amino acids. V shed 6 bases and J 3 bases; nucleotides not matched to a gene: 4. The CDR3 DNA reads TGTGCCAGTAGACGGGACAGGAACTATAATTCACCCCTCCACTTT. It is translated as CASRRDRNYNSPLHF.

This clonotype was recorded at least ten times. The V gene is TRBV4-1, the J gene TRBJ2-1; D is perhaps TRBD1 (5 bases). The CDR3 sequence is 14 residues long. CDR1 is MGHRA, CDR2 YSYEKL, per germline. Trimming shortened V by 1 base and J by 11 bases, and 15 bases separated the two germline ends. Here the CDR3 DNA reads TGCGCCAGCAGCCAAGGAAGGGGCGTGGGGAAGCAGTTCTTC. Translation gives CASSQGRGVGKQFF.

V usage is TRBV20-1 and J usage is TRBJ1-1; D not resolved. The V gene lost 5 bases and the J gene lost 5 bases, with 18 bases spanning the gap. This CDR3 is built from 14 residues. Germline V gene sequence: CDR1 DFQATT, CDR2 SNEGSKA (reference sequence). CDR3: CSAARYGRRTEAFF. For the CDR3, the DNA is TGCAGTGCTGCCCGATATGGCCGAAGAACTGAAGCTTTCTTT.

This clonotype turned up a few times. A read error may account for a junction end that differs from germline. The V call is TRBV7-9, the J call TRBJ1-6, with D possibly matching TRBD1 (6 bases). From germline, CDR1 is SEHNR and CDR2 FQNEAQ (reference sequence). The CDR3 loop spans 13 amino acids. The CDR3 DNA is TGTGCCGGCAGGGGTGGTATGAATTCACCCCTCCACTTT. Amino acid sequence: CAGRGGMNSPLHF.

Many counts were recorded for this clonotype. V usage is TRBV7-6 and J usage is TRBJ2-3, with 7 nucleotides matching TRBD2. Germline V CDR1 and CDR2: SGHVS, FNYEAQ. J lost 2 bases, V lost 1 base, and 6 bases had no gene match. The CDR3 totals 16 residues. This CDR3 reads CASSLEAGVNTDTQYF. The CDR3 region has the DNA TGTGCCAGCAGCTTAGAGGCGGGAGTTAACACAGATACGCAGTATTTT.

This clonotype was detected ten times or more. In DNA, the CDR3 is TGTGCCATCAGTGAGTCCACAGAATATCAGCCCCAGCATTTT. Protein sequence: CAISESTEYQPQHF. This chain joins TRBV10-3 and TRBJ1-5, with no clear D. Looked up from germline, CDR1 is ENHRY and CDR2 is SYGVKD. The CDR3 has 14 residues. Trimming took off 0 bases at V and 5 bases at J, with 8 bases between the two ends.

This clonotype was recorded a few times. The chain employs TRBV12-3 or TRBV12-4 and TRBJ2-2, with D hard to call. The ends were cut back, 6 bases at V and 2 bases at J, with 13 bases in the middle. The CDR3 is 15 residues long. In DNA form, the CDR3 reads TGTGCCAGCAGCCCCGGGTTGTACAACACCGGGGAGCTGTTTTTT. It specifies CASSPGLYNTGELFF.

The V gene is TRBV7-9, the J gene TRBJ2-4; D may be TRBD1 (6 bases). Germline V lookup: CDR1 SEHNR, CDR2 FQNEAQ (reference sequence). V was pared by 5 bases and J by 0 bases, with 8 bases between. The CDR3 is made up of 14 amino acids. The CDR3 region is CASSQTGAKNIQYF. The CDR3, as DNA: TGTGCCAGCAGCCAGACAGGAGCCAAAAACATTCAGTACTTC.

This clonotype was counted at least ten times. V gene TRBV6-1 combines with J gene TRBJ1-5, with D uncertain. Trimming took off 5 bases at V and 9 bases at J, with 11 bases between the two ends. The CDR3 totals 12 residues. CDR1 is MNHNS and CDR2 is SASEGT in the germline V gene. CDR3: CASSPFDSPQHF. As DNA, the CDR3 is TGTGCCAGCAGTCCTTTTGATTCGCCCCAGCATTTT.

Many counts were recorded for this clonotype. This sequence joins TRBV7-8 and TRBJ1-4; D is unclear. The germline CDR1 and CDR2 sequences are SGHVS and FQNEAQ. The CDR3 contains 16 residues. V shed 0 bases and J shed 7 bases, with 15 bases lying between them. The CDR3 coding sequence is TGTGCCAGCAGCTTAGCGCTATCGAAGCTAAGTGAAAAACTGTTTTTT. Its protein product is CASSLALSKLSEKLFF.

This clonotype was seen ten or more times. This sequence joins TRBV7-2 and TRBJ2-1; 9 positions match TRBD2. Germline trimming cut 3 bases from V and 16 bases from J; bases unmatched to any gene: 7. The length of the CDR3 is 12 residues. Looked up from germline, CDR1 is SGHTA and CDR2 is FQGNSA. CDR3 sequence: CASSLAGLAPFF. DNA of the CDR3: TGTGCCAGCAGCTTGGCGGGACTAGCTCCATTCTTC. The whole variable domain, filled in from reference TRBV7-2 and TRBJ2-1, reads GAGVSQSPSNKVTEKGKDVELRCDPISGHTALYWYRQSLGQGLEFLIYFQGNSAPDKSGLPSDRFSAERTGGSVSTLTIQRTQQEDSAVYLCASSLAGLAPFFGPGTRLTVL.

The J gene is TRBJ2-1, the V gene TRBV5-1, with 8 bases matching TRBD2. CDR3 size: 14 residues. The ends lost 4 bases at V and 6 bases at J; junction bases unmatched: 6. From germline, CDR1 is SGHRS and CDR2 YFSETQ. CDR3 sequence (DNA): TGCGCCAGCAGCCCGGGAGGGACTACCAATGAGCAGTTCTTC. Its translation: CASSPGGTTNEQFF. The full variable domain, its missing parts supplied by reference TRBV5-1 and TRBJ2-1, is KAGVTQTPRYLIKTRGQQVTLSCSPISGHRSVSWYQQTPGQGLQFLFEYFSETQRNKGNFPGRFSGRQFSNSRSEMNVSTLELGDSALYLCASSPGGTTNEQFFGPGTRLTVL.

The chain employs TRBV7-8 and TRBJ2-7; tentative D call: TRBD2 (6 bases). Per the germline V gene, CDR1 is SGHVS and CDR2 is FQNEAQ. Trimming cost V 5 bases and J 7 bases, with 18 bases left between them. The CDR3 extends over 14 amino acids. The CDR3 nucleotides are TGTGCCAGCAGCCCCGGGGAGGAGGCGGGAGAGCAGTACTTC. Protein sequence: CASSPGEEAGEQYF. The variable domain in full, with the rest retrieved from reference TRBV7-8 and TRBJ2-7, is GAGVSQSPRYKVAKRGQDVALRCDPISGHVSLFWYQQALGQGPEFLTYFQNEAQLDKSGLPSDRFFAERPEGSVSTLKIQRTQQEDSAVYLCASSPGEEAGEQYFGPGTRLTVT.

This chain links TRBV5-1 with TRBJ2-7; TRBD1 agrees at 9 bases. Germline loops: CDR1 SGHRS, CDR2 YFSETQ. The CDR3 extends over 13 amino acids. Trimming at V came to 4 bases and at J to 5 bases, leaving 4 bases not matched to a gene. The CDR3 sequence: CASSQHRGHEQYF. Here the CDR3 DNA reads TGCGCCAGCAGCCAGCACAGGGGGCACGAGCAGTACTTC.

The table lists this clonotype with many counts. The V and J genes are TRBV7-2 and TRBJ2-4, with no clear D. Germline V gives CDR1 SGHTA, CDR2 FQGNSA. V was shortened by 2 bases and J by 4 bases, with 9 bases between the two germline ends. CDR3 length: 14 residues. The CDR3 is CASSLPTGKNIQYF. Written as DNA, the CDR3 is TGTGCCAGCAGCTTACCGACCGGGAAAAACATTCAGTACTTC.